The following is a T cell receptor beta chain sequence with its context. The data stem from a study of T cells in Graves' hyperthyroidism and ophthalmopathy. CDR1 and CDR2 from the germline V gene are SGHNT and YYREEE (reference sequence). Trimming cost V 4 bases and J 8 bases; bases outside gene matches: 1. CDR3 length: 12 residues. From RNA transcripts, TCR beta CDR3 regions were amplified. HTBI primers were employed in a first-round RT-PCR of the TCR CDR3. In TCRdb, the multiplex PCR reads were re-called with MiXCR into one record per CDR3 protein. The data hold more than 500,000 distinct CDR3 sequences, with 12% to 15% observed a single time.

The V call is TRBV5-4, the J call TRBJ2-1; the match to TRBD1 covers 9 bases. The sequenced sample consisted of blood. The origin of this receptor is a woman between 40 and 50 years old with Graves' hyperthyroidism. The CDR3 DNA reads TGTGCCAGCAGCGACAGGGGGGATGAGCAGTTCTTC. It encodes CASSDRGDEQFF.